Shown below are 24 T cell receptor beta chains from a single sample sequenced in a study of cytomegalovirus exposure and HLA in healthy donors. Sequencing was performed with immunoSEQ multiplex PCR; in TCRdb, only in-frame clones are kept and a portion is missing. The table includes fewer than 400,000 clones, approximately 91% detected once. Material: PBMCs. The receptors were gathered from a man aged 25 to 40 in good health and CMV-seronegative.

The rearrangement links TRBV12-5 to TRBJ1-2, with 10 nucleotides matching TRBD1. The germline V gene has CDR1 LGHNT and CDR2 FRNRAP. This CDR3 spans 16 amino acids. With V trimmed by 4 bases and J by 4 bases, 9 bases remained unmatched. Here the CDR3 DNA reads TGTGCTAGTGGTTCTGTATTGGACAGGGGGGGCTATGGCTACACCTTC. Its protein is CASGSVLDRGGYGYTF.

The chain carries TRBV7-9 and TRBJ2-1; D is undetermined. The CDR3 has 13 amino acids. Trimming left V 3 bases short and J 12 bases short, with 15 bases between. In germline, CDR1 is SEHNR, CDR2 FQNEAQ (reference sequence). In DNA form, the CDR3 reads TGTGCCAGCAGCTTCCACACCCCACCGGGGCAGTTCTTC. It encodes CASSFHTPPGQFF.

The CDR3 DNA is TGTGCCTGGAACAGGGGGGGGAACACCGGGGAGCTGTTTTTT. This gives the protein CAWNRGGNTGELFF. The chain employs TRBV30 and TRBJ2-2; perhaps TRBD1 as D (8 bases). The CDR3 consists of 14 residues. V shed 4 bases and J shed 1 base, with 10 bases lying between them. The V gene's germline CDR1 is GTSNPN and CDR2 SVGIG (reference sequence). The whole variable domain, remainder taken from reference TRBV30 and TRBJ2-2, is SQTIHQWPATLVQPVGSPLSLECTVEGTSNPNLYWYRQAAGRGLQLLFYSVGIGQISSEVPQNLSASRPQDRQFILSSKKLLLSDSGFYLCAWNRGGNTGELFFGEGSRLTVL.

On this clone: The junction shows a germline mismatch at one end, possibly a read error. The chain is built from TRBV7-2 and TRBJ1-2; TRBD1 is a possible D gene (6 bases). The CDR3 runs to 15 residues. Germline values: CDR1 SGHTA, CDR2 FQGNSA. CDR3 DNA: TGTGCCAGCAGCTTTCCCGGGACATCTAAATATGGCTACACCTTC. Protein: CASSFPGTSKYGYTF.

This clone appeared a few times. This rearrangement joins TRBV6-1 to TRBJ1-6, with 7 bases identical to TRBD1. The CDR3 runs 14 residues. Germline CDR1 is MNHNS and CDR2 is SASEGT. Trimming at V came to 6 bases and at J to 2 bases, leaving 1 base not matched to a gene. Here the CDR3 reads CASRGTAYNSPLHF. The CDR3 DNA reads TGTGCCAGCAGGGGGACAGCCTATAATTCACCCCTCCACTTT.

V usage is TRBV4-1 and J usage is TRBJ1-4, with 11 bases that match TRBD1. This CDR3 has 16 amino acids. Germline-derived CDR1 and CDR2 are MGHRA and YSYEKL. V was clipped by 3 bases and J by 1 base; unmatched bases: 1. The chain's CDR3 is CASSHGTGGTNEKLFF. The CDR3 DNA reads as TGCGCCAGCAGCCACGGGACAGGGGGAACTAATGAAAAACTGTTTTTT.

The chain has TRBV6-1 and TRBJ2-7; D gene unclear. CDR1 and CDR2 from the germline V gene are MNHNS and SASEGT. CDR3 length equals 13 residues. The V and J ends lost 4 bases and 2 bases respectively, with 9 bases between them. As DNA, the CDR3 is TGTGCCAGCAGTGCGTGGCTTACCTACGAGCAGTACTTC. This encodes CASSAWLTYEQYF.

This chain joins TRBV6-5 and TRBJ1-5, with D possibly TRBD1 on 5 matching bases. The CDR3 runs to 14 residues. Germline V lookup: CDR1 MNHEY, CDR2 SVGAGI. V lost 0 bases, J lost 7 bases, and 10 bases lay in between. The DNA of the CDR3 is TGTGCCAGCAGTTACTCCAGGGCTATCCAGCCCCAGCATTTT. Its protein is CASSYSRAIQPQHF.

The chain combines TRBV28 with TRBJ1-2; D gene uncertain. CDR3 size: 14 residues. Germline CDR1 MDHEN, CDR2 SYDVKM. Between the trimmed V and J ends, which lost 5 bases and 4 bases, there was a span of 14 bases. The CDR3 region has the DNA TGTGCCAGCAGTACAAGACTTAGCGGCTATGGCTACACCTTC. It translates to CASSTRLSGYGYTF.

The gene calls are TRBV7-9 and TRBJ2-5; D uncertain. Germline CDR1 reads SEHNR; CDR2 reads FQNEAQ (reference sequence). The CDR3 sequence is 13 residues long. The V and J ends lost 5 bases and 4 bases respectively, with 11 bases between them. In DNA form, the CDR3 reads TGTGCCAGCAGCCCCCCCCTAGGAGAGACCCAGTACTTC. The encoded protein is CASSPPLGETQYF.

This clone was picked up one time. V usage is TRBV7-2 and J usage is TRBJ1-3; 8 nucleotides agree with TRBD1. J was trimmed by 0 bases and V by 5 bases; bases with no gene match: 9. Germline CDR1 SGHTA, CDR2 FQGNSA. This CDR3 is built from 17 residues. The CDR3 DNA follows: TGTGCCAGCAGCCCTAGCGGCACAGGGGGCTCTGGAAACACCATATATTTT. Translating gives CASSPSGTGGSGNTIYF.

This chain joins TRBV10-3 and TRBJ2-7; D is possibly TRBD2 (7 bases). Germline V CDR1 and CDR2: ENHRY, SYGVKD. This CDR3 is 14 amino acids long. Trimming took off 0 bases at V and 4 bases at J, with 10 bases between the two ends. In nucleotides, the CDR3 is TGTGCCATCAGTGAGTCGGGAGGGGGTTACGAGCAGTACTTC. Protein product: CAISESGGGYEQYF.

V gene TRBV4-3 combines with J gene TRBJ2-7, with 8 bases matching TRBD2. Germline V gene sequence: CDR1 LGHNA, CDR2 YSLEER. The CDR3 totals 13 residues. Germline trimming cut 4 bases from V and 4 bases from J; bases unmatched to any gene: 3. The DNA of the CDR3 is TGCGCCAGCAGCCCCGGGGGGGGGTACGAGCAGTACTTC. Residues: CASSPGGGYEQYF.

This sequence joins TRBV9 and TRBJ1-1, with a tentative D call TRBD1 (5 bases). This CDR3 spans 15 amino acids. The V and J ends lost 4 bases and 0 bases respectively, with 13 bases between them. CDR1 SGDLS and CDR2 YYNGEE come from the germline V gene. The CDR3 sequence: CASSPRQTMNTEAFF. The CDR3 DNA follows: TGTGCCAGCAGCCCACGACAGACCATGAACACTGAAGCTTTCTTT.

V and J are TRBV9 and TRBJ1-2; D is uncertain. CDR3 length: 13 residues. Looked up from germline, CDR1 is SGDLS and CDR2 is YYNGEE. V was cut by 0 bases and J by 7 bases, with 10 bases left in between. The CDR3 bases are TGTGCCAGCAGCGTAGTAGAGGGCGGTGGCTACACCTTC. It codes for CASSVVEGGGYTF.

The CDR3 coding sequence is TGTGCCAGCAGTTACTCTGATACAGGGACTGGAAACACCATATATTTT. Translated, it gives CASSYSDTGTGNTIYF. The chain is built from TRBV6-5 and TRBJ1-3; weak D call: TRBD1 (6 bases). CDR1 and CDR2 (germline): MNHEY, SVGAGI. The CDR3 spans 16 residues. V lost 0 bases, J lost 2 bases, and 11 bases lay in between.

The J gene is TRBJ2-2, the V gene TRBV18; 7 bases agree with TRBD2. The germline V gene encodes CDR1 KGHSH and CDR2 LQKENI. The V and J ends lost 4 bases and 4 bases, in that order; junction bases with no gene match: 12. The CDR3 length is 17 residues. The CDR3 sequence: CASSQFDLLAGTGELFF. The DNA of the CDR3 is TGTGCCAGCTCACAATTCGACCTCTTAGCGGGCACCGGGGAGCTGTTTTTT.

This clone was seen only once. This chain uses TRBV30 with TRBJ2-5; D may be TRBD2 (6 bases). Germline V CDR1 and CDR2: GTSNPN, SVGIG (reference sequence). The CDR3 totals 15 residues. V lost 5 bases and J lost 4, with 20 bases in between. CDR3 coding DNA: TGTGCCTGGTCCCCTCAAGGAGGGCTAGGAGAGACCCAGTACTTC. Protein sequence: CAWSPQGGLGETQYF.

This clone was recorded once. V and J are TRBV6-1 and TRBJ1-2; D is possibly TRBD1 (6 bases). This CDR3 contains 14 residues. V lost 1 base to trimming and J lost 8 bases, with 14 bases between them. CDR1 is MNHNS and CDR2 is SASEGT in the germline V gene. CDR3 sequence: CASSEEIGGLGYTF. The DNA for the CDR3 is TGTGCCAGCAGTGAAGAGATCGGGGGGCTCGGCTACACCTTC.

The genes are TRBV5-1 and TRBJ1-1; 8 nucleotides align to TRBD1. Germline values: CDR1 SGHRS, CDR2 YFSETQ. V gave up 0 bases and J gave up 6 bases; unmatched junction bases: 10. This CDR3 has 16 residues. The CDR3: CASSLDGQGGVAEAFF. CDR3 nucleotide sequence: TGCGCCAGCAGCTTGGACGGACAGGGAGGGGTGGCTGAAGCTTTCTTT. Full variable domain (rest looked up from reference TRBV5-1 and TRBJ1-1): KAGVTQTPRYLIKTRGQQVTLSCSPISGHRSVSWYQQTPGQGLQFLFEYFSETQRNKGNFPGRFSGRQFSNSRSEMNVSTLELGDSALYLCASSLDGQGGVAEAFFGQGTRLTVV.

The chain is built from TRBV7-9 and TRBJ2-1, with 9 bases that match TRBD2. The germline V gene encodes CDR1 SEHNR and CDR2 FQNEAQ (reference sequence). The CDR3 totals 17 residues. Germline trimming cut 5 bases from V and 0 bases from J; bases unmatched to any gene: 8. The CDR3 is CASSRGLAPSSYNEQFF. CDR3 sequence (DNA): TGTGCCAGCAGCCGGGGACTAGCCCCGAGCTCCTACAATGAGCAGTTCTTC.

The chain uses TRBV11-3 and TRBJ2-3; 11 bases agree with TRBD2. Germline values: CDR1 SGHNT, CDR2 YENEEA. The CDR3 consists of 16 residues. V shed 5 bases and J 2 bases; nucleotides not matched to a gene: 6. The CDR3 nucleotides are TGTGCCAGCAGCCCGGGACTAGCGGCAAACACAGATACGCAGTATTTT. This encodes CASSPGLAANTDTQYF.

This sequence joins TRBV5-6 and TRBJ2-7, with TRBD1 matching over 9 bases. The CDR3 covers 15 residues. The germline CDR1 and CDR2 sequences are SGHDT and YYEEEE. Trimming took 2 bases from V and 2 from J; bases not matched to a gene: 5. The CDR3 bases are TGTGCCAGCAGCTTCCGTAGGGACAGGGCCTACGAGCAGTACTTC. Protein sequence: CASSFRRDRAYEQYF.

The V gene is TRBV6-6, the J gene TRBJ1-1, with 11 bases identical to TRBD1. The V segment lost 5 bases and the J segment 3 bases; nucleotides outside the gene matches: 5. From germline, CDR1 is MNHNY and CDR2 SVGAGI (reference sequence). This CDR3 is 15 amino acids long. The CDR3 protein is CASSPGTGGYTEAFF. The CDR3 region has the DNA TGTGCCAGCAGTCCCGGGACAGGGGGTTACACTGAAGCTTTCTTT.